The TCR beta chain described here comes from a study of naive and memory T cell subsets. Reverse transcription of blood and skin TCR RNA was primed at alpha and beta constant regions. Using its own MiXCR run on the 5' RACE reads, TCRdb lists one record per CDR3 protein. Found here are tens of thousands of distinct CDR3 sequences, around 25% of them singletons; the top ten hold 1.8%. Whole blood, 2 to 2.5 ml, came from adult healthy volunteers. There are many counts of this clonotype. The trim removed 7 bases at V and 2 bases at J, leaving 8 bases unmatched. CDR3 length: 14 amino acids. Germline V CDR1 and CDR2: MNHNS, SASEGT.

The clonotype originates from a female donor in good health. This rearrangement joins TRBV6-1 to TRBJ2-7; TRBD2 aligns across 7 bases. The CDR3 nucleotides read TGTGCCAGCAATACGGGAGGTCGGCCCTACGAGCAGTACTTC. Its protein product is CASNTGGRPYEQYF.